One sample yielded the 21 T cell receptor beta chains listed below, sequenced in a study of early T cells in non-severe SARS-CoV-2 infection. TCRdb used MiXCR to reprocess the 5' RACE reads, holding one entry per CDR3 protein. The data show more than 55,000 distinct CDR3 sequences, roughly 4.9% seen once. The sample in question was whole blood, obtained at baseline. These receptors were taken from an adult who was a healthcare worker with PCR-confirmed SARS-CoV-2 infection or an uninfected control (not recorded which). The donor label of this sample is uncertain.

This clonotype was counted between two and nine times. This rearrangement joins TRBV15 to TRBJ2-2, with 10 bases identical to TRBD1. Germline trimming cut 0 bases from V and 7 bases from J; bases unmatched to any gene: 8. Germline loops: CDR1 LNHNV, CDR2 YYDKDF (reference sequence). The length of the CDR3 is 17 residues. The DNA for the CDR3 is TGTGCCACCAGCAGAGATCTGGACAGGGGGATCGGCGGGGAGCTGTTTTTT. Protein: CATSRDLDRGIGGELFF.

This clonotype was recorded many times. The chain uses TRBV5-1 and TRBJ2-3, with 8 bases lining up with TRBD1. This CDR3 contains 16 residues. The germline V gene has CDR1 SGHRS and CDR2 YFSETQ. The trim removed 0 bases at V and 2 bases at J, leaving 5 bases unmatched. The CDR3 bases are TGCGCCAGCAGCTTGGAAGGACAGGGACACACAGATACGCAGTATTTT. It codes for CASSLEGQGHTDTQYF.

In this sample, this clonotype turned up a few times. The CDR3 loop is CASSLEVGSYGYTF. CDR3 DNA sequence: TGTGCCAGCAGCTTAGAGGTCGGCAGCTATGGCTACACCTTC. The chain joins TRBV7-2 to TRBJ1-2, with no clear D. The germline V gene has CDR1 SGHTA and CDR2 FQGNSA. V was shortened by 1 base and J by 4 bases, with 10 bases between the two germline ends. The CDR3 extends over 14 amino acids.

This clonotype came up many times. The chain joins TRBV7-2 to TRBJ2-1; no clear D gene. CDR1 is SGHTA, CDR2 FQGNSA, per germline. V lost 1 base and J 10 bases, leaving 11 bases between the germline ends. The CDR3 covers 13 residues. CDR3 DNA sequence: TGTGCCAGCAGCTTAGTTGGTGAGATGGAGCAGTTCTTC. It is translated as CASSLVGEMEQFF.

This chain joins TRBV4-1 and TRBJ1-6; no definite D call. Trimming pared 1 base from V and 10 bases from J, leaving 11 bases between. The CDR3 extends over 14 amino acids. Germline CDR1 and CDR2: MGHRA and YSYEKL. The CDR3 region has the DNA TGCGCCAGCAGCCAAGTCCAGGAGGAATCACCCCTCCACTTT. This translates into CASSQVQEESPLHF.

This clonotype was found a few times. The DNA of the CDR3 is TGCAGTGCACTACCGGGACAGGAGGATACGCAGTATTTT. It translates to CSALPGQEDTQYF. This sequence joins TRBV20-1 and TRBJ2-3, with 8 bases aligning to TRBD1. Germline V CDR1 and CDR2: DFQATT, SNEGSKA (reference sequence). The CDR3 extends over 13 amino acids. V shed 6 bases and J 6 bases; nucleotides not matched to a gene: 8.

At least ten counts were recorded for this clonotype. J is TRBJ2-7 and V is TRBV20-1; D is ambiguous. Per germline, CDR1 DFQATT and CDR2 SNEGSKA (reference sequence). The CDR3 is 11 amino acids. Deletions cut 3 bases from V and 4 bases from J, with 7 bases between. CDR3 sequence: CSASFGYEQYF. The CDR3 coding sequence is TGCAGTGCTAGCTTCGGGTACGAGCAGTACTTC.

V is TRBV19 and J is TRBJ2-5; D is uncertain. This CDR3 contains 12 residues. Trimming shortened V by 1 base and J by 5 bases, and 5 bases separated the two germline ends. The germline CDR1 and CDR2 sequences are LNHDA and SQIVND (reference sequence). CDR3 DNA sequence: TGTGCCAGTAGTATAGGTCCGGAGACCCAGTACTTC. Translating it yields CASSIGPETQYF.

This clonotype was counted ten times or more. V is TRBV11-1 and J is TRBJ2-5; D gene uncertain. Between the trimmed V and J ends, which lost 4 bases and 0 bases, there was a span of 9 bases. The CDR3 loop spans 14 amino acids. Germline CDR1 and CDR2: SGHAT and FQDESV (reference sequence). CDR3 amino acids: CASSSDMYQETQYF. In nucleotides, the CDR3 is TGTGCCAGCAGCTCAGACATGTACCAAGAGACCCAGTACTTC.

The V call is TRBV12-3 or TRBV12-4, the J call TRBJ1-4; tentatively, D is TRBD1 (5 bases). Trimming left V 5 bases short and J 8 bases short, with 15 bases between. This CDR3 region has 14 residues. The CDR3 here is CASSLREGGEKLFF. CDR3 nucleotides: TGTGCCAGCAGTCTCAGGGAGGGCGGAGAAAAACTGTTTTTT.

The V call is TRBV11-2, the J call TRBJ2-3; perhaps TRBD1 as D (5 bases). CDR3 length: 15 amino acids. The V gene lost 1 base and the J gene lost 8 bases, with 16 bases spanning the gap. The V gene's germline CDR1 is SGHAT and CDR2 FQNNGV. CDR3 coding DNA: TGTGCCAGCAGCTTAGGGAAGACAGTCCGAGGTACGCAGTATTTT. It codes for CASSLGKTVRGTQYF.

This clonotype has only a few counts. The chain recombines TRBV7-8 with TRBJ1-3; D is undetermined. Trimming removed 1 base at V and 4 bases at J, with 14 bases between. Germline loops: CDR1 SGHVS, CDR2 FQNEAQ. This CDR3 is 16 amino acids long. CDR3 loop: CASSLGLWGAGNTIYF. The CDR3 DNA is TGTGCCAGCAGCTTAGGGTTGTGGGGAGCGGGAAACACCATATATTTT.

The chain uses TRBV28 and TRBJ1-2; unclear D gene. The V and J ends lost 5 bases and 5 bases respectively, with 6 bases between them. The CDR3 consists of 11 residues. Germline CDR1 MDHEN, CDR2 SYDVKM. The CDR3 loop is CASSRMYGYTF. The CDR3, as DNA: TGTGCCAGCAGTAGAATGTATGGCTACACCTTC.

The rearrangement joins TRBV20-1 to TRBJ1-3; TRBD1 might be the D (6 bases). The germline gives CDR1 DFQATT, CDR2 SNEGSKA (reference sequence). There are 14 residues in the CDR3. The CDR3 DNA is TGCAGCGGGACACCAACCTCCTCTGGAAACACCATATATTTT. It is translated as CSGTPTSSGNTIYF.

This clonotype appeared a few times. The chain recombines TRBV3-1 with TRBJ2-3, with D unresolved. The CDR3 has 17 residues. The V gene's germline CDR1 is LGHDT and CDR2 YNNKEL (reference sequence). Deletions cut 0 bases from V and 4 bases from J, with 17 bases between. CDR3 loop: CASSQDGTSSYADTQYF. CDR3 DNA: TGTGCCAGCAGCCAAGATGGAACTTCCTCATACGCAGATACGCAGTATTTT.

This clonotype was seen only a few times. The chain has TRBV4-1 and TRBJ2-7, with 11 nucleotides matching TRBD2. In germline, CDR1 is MGHRA, CDR2 YSYEKL. This CDR3 spans 15 amino acids. V lost 3 bases and J lost 4; bases outside the gene matches: 5. The CDR3 is CASSHPLAGGYEQYF. The DNA for the CDR3 is TGCGCCAGCAGCCACCCCCTAGCGGGAGGTTACGAGCAGTACTTC.

The rearrangement joins TRBV25-1 to TRBJ2-4, with a possible D match to TRBD2 (5 bases). The germline V and J ends were trimmed by 6 bases and 0 bases, with 15 bases remaining between them. Looked up from germline, CDR1 is MGHDK and CDR2 is SYGVNS. The CDR3 runs to 16 residues. The CDR3 loop reads CASSQGSPLAKNIQYF. In DNA form, the CDR3 reads TGTGCCAGCAGCCAAGGGAGTCCCTTAGCCAAAAACATTCAGTACTTC.

This clonotype was seen repeatedly, ten times or more. The chain recombines TRBV6-5 with TRBJ2-6; D remains unclear. The CDR3 loop spans 17 amino acids. Germline V gives CDR1 MNHEY, CDR2 SVGAGI. With 5 bases removed from V and 1 base from J, the gap between germline ends came to 15 bases. The CDR3 region has the DNA TGTGCCAGCAGTCCCCGGAGATACCGATCTGGGGCCAACGTCCTGACTTTC. Residues: CASSPRRYRSGANVLTF.

This clonotype was observed at least ten times. V is TRBV13 and J is TRBJ2-1; the match to TRBD2 covers 8 bases. This CDR3 is built from 15 residues. Looked up from germline, CDR1 is PRHDT and CDR2 is FYEKMQ (reference sequence). V was clipped by 5 bases and J by 14 bases; unmatched bases: 17. The CDR3 is CASSGLRAGAPSEFF. The CDR3 DNA reads TGTGCCAGCAGCGGACTCAGAGCGGGGGCCCCATCGGAGTTCTTC.

This clonotype has ten or more counts. The V call is TRBV29-1, the J call TRBJ2-2, with D maybe TRBD2 (5 bases). In germline, CDR1 is SQVTM, CDR2 ANQGSEA. Trimming cost V 7 bases and J 6 bases, with 9 bases left between them. This CDR3 spans 11 amino acids. CDR3 nucleotides: TGCAGCGCACCGGAGGCCGGGGAGCTGTTTTTT. Translation: CSAPEAGELFF.

The rearrangement joins TRBV12-3 or TRBV12-4 to TRBJ2-1; the D is unclear. This CDR3 region has 14 residues. The V end lost 4 bases, the J end lost 9 bases, and 16 bases lay between the germline ends. The CDR3 reads CASSWDGVSGEQFF. The CDR3 region has the DNA TGTGCCAGCAGTTGGGATGGTGTTTCGGGTGAGCAGTTCTTC.